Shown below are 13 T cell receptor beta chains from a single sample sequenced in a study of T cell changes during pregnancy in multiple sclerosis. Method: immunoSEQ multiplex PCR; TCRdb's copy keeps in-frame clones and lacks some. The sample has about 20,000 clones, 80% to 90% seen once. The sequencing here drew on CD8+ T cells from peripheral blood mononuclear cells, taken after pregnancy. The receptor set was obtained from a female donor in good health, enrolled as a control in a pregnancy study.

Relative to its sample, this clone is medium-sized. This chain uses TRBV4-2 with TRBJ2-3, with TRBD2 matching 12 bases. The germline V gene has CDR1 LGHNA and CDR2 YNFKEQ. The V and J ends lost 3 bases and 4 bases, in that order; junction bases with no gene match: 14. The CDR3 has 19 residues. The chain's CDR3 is CASSHLTGLAGGSPDTQYF. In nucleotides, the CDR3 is TGTGCCAGCAGCCACCTCACCGGGCTAGCGGGAGGGTCCCCAGATACGCAGTATTTT.

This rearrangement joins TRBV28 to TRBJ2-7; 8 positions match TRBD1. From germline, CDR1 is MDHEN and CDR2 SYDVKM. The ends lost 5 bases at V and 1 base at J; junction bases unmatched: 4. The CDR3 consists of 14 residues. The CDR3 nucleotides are TGTGCCAGCAGTCCGGGACAGGAATCCTACGAGCAGTACTTC. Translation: CASSPGQESYEQYF.

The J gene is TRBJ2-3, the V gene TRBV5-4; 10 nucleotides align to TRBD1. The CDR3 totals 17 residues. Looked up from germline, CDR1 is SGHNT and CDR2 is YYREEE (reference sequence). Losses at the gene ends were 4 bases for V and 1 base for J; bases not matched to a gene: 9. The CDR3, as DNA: TGTGCCAGCAGCCGCGGACAGGGGGTCCTTGGCACAGATACGCAGTATTTT. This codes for CASSRGQGVLGTDTQYF. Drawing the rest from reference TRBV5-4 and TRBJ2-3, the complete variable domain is ETGVTQSPTHLIKTRGQQVTLRCSSQSGHNTVSWYQQALGQGPQFIFQYYREEENGRGNFPPRFSGLQFPNYSSELNVNALELDDSALYLCASSRGQGVLGTDTQYFGPGTRLTVL.

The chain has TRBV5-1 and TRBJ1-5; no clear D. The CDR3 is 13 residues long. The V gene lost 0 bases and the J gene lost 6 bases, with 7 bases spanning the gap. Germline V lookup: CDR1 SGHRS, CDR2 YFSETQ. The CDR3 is CASSLVSGQPQHF. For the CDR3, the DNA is TGCGCCAGCAGCTTGGTTTCCGGTCAGCCCCAGCATTTT. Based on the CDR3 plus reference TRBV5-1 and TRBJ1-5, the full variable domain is KAGVTQTPRYLIKTRGQQVTLSCSPISGHRSVSWYQQTPGQGLQFLFEYFSETQRNKGNFPGRFSGRQFSNSRSEMNVSTLELGDSALYLCASSLVSGQPQHFGDGTRLSIL.

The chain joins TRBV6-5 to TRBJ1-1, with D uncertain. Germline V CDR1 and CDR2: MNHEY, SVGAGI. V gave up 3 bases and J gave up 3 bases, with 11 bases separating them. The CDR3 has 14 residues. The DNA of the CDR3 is TGTGCCAGCAGTTATTACGTGGAGGACACTGAAGCTTTCTTT. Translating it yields CASSYYVEDTEAFF.

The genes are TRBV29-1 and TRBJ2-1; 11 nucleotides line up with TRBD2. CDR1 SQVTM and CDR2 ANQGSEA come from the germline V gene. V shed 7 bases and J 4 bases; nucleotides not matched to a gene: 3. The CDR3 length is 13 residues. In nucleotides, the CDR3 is TGCAGCGGGAGACTAGCGGGGTACAATGAGCAGTTCTTC. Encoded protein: CSGRLAGYNEQFF.

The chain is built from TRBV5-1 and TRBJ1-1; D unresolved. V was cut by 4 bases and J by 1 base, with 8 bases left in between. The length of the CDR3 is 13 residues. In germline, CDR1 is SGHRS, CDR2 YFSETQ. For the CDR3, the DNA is TGCGCCAGCAGCCGGCAGGCGAACACTGAAGCTTTCTTT. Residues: CASSRQANTEAFF.

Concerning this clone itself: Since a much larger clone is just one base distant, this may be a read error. The DNA of the CDR3 is TGTGCCAGCTTCGGACAGTATAGCAATCAGCTCCAGCATTTT. It specifies CASFGQYSNQLQHF. The chain uses TRBV6-6 and TRBJ1-5; D may be TRBD1 (6 bases). The CDR3 has 14 residues. Germline-derived CDR1 and CDR2 are MNHNY and SVGAGI (reference sequence).

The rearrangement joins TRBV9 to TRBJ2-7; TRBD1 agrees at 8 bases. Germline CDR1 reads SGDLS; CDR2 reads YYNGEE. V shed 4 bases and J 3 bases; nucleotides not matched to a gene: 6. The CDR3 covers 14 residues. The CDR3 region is CASSRDRGLYEQYF. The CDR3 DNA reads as TGTGCCAGCAGCAGAGACAGGGGACTCTACGAGCAGTACTTC.

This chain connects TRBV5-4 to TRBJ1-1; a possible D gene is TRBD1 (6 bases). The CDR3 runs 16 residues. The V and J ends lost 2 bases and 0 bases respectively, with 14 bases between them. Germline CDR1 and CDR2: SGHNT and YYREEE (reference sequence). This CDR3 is CASSFGETGLNTEAFF. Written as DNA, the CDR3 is TGTGCCAGCAGCTTCGGGGAGACAGGTTTGAACACTGAAGCTTTCTTT.

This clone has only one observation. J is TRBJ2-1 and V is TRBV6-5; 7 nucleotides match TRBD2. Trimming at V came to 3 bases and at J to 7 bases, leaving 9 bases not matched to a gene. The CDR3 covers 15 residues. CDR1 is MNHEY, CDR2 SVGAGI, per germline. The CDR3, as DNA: TGTGCCAGCAGTTATGGAAGCGGGGTAGGAAATGAGCAGTTCTTC. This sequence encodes CASSYGSGVGNEQFF.

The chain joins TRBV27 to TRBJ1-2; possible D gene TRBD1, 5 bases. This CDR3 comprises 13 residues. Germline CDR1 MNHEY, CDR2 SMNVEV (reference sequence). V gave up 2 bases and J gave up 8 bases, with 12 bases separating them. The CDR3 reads CASSLRGSWGYTF. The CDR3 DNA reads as TGTGCCAGCAGTTTACGGGGGTCCTGGGGCTACACCTTC.

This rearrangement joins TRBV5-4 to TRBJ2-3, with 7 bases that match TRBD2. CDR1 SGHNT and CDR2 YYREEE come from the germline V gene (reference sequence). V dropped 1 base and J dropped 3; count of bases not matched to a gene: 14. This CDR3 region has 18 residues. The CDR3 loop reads CASSLKLGRAGVTDTQYF. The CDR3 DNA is TGTGCCAGCAGCTTGAAATTGGGAAGGGCGGGGGTGACAGATACGCAGTATTTT.